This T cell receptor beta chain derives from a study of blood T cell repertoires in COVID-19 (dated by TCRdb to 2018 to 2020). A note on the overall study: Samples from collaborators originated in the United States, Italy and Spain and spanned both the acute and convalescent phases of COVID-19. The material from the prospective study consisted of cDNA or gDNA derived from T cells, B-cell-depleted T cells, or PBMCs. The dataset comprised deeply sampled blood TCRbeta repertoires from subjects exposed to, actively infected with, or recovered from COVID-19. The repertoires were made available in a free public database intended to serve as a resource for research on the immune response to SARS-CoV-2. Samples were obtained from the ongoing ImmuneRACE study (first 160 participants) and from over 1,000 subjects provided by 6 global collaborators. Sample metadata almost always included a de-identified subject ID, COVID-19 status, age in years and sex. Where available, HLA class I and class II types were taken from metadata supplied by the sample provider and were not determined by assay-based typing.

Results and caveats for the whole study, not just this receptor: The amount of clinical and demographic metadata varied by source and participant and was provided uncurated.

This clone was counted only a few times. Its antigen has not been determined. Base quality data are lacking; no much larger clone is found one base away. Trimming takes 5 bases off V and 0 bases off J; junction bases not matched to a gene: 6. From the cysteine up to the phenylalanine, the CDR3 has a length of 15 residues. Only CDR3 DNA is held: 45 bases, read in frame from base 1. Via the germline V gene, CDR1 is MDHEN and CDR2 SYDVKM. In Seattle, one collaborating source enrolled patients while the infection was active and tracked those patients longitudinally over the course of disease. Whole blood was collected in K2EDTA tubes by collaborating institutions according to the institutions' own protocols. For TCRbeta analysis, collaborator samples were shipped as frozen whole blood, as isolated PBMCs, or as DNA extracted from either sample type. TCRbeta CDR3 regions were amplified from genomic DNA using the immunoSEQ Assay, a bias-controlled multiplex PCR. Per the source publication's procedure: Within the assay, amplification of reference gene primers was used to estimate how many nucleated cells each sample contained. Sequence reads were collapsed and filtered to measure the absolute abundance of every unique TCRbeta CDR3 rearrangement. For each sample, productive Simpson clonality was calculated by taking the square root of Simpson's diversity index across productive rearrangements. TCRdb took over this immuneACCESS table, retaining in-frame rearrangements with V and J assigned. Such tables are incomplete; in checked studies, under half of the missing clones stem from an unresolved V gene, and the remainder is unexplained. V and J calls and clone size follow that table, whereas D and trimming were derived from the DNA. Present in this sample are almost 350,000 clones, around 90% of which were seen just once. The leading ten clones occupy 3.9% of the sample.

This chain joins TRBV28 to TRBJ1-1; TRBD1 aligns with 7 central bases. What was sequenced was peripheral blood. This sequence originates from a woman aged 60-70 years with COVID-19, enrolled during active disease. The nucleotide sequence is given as TGTGCCAGCAGTACCTACAGGGGCCTGAACACTGAAGCTTTCTTT. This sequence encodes CASSTYRGLNTEAFF.